These T cell receptor beta chains were read from a single sample in a study of blood T cell repertoires in COVID-19. Using immunoSEQ multiplex PCR, the repertoire was profiled, and TCRdb retains in-frame clones only, with some absent. The sample lists about 440,000 clones, roughly 89% occurring once. The sequenced material came from peripheral blood. The receptors derive from a woman in her thirties with acute or convalescent COVID-19. The CDR3 runs from the conserved cysteine through the conserved F or W. D genes are given only for firm matches. Some rows mark clone size as missing; the rest say once, few, many or name a class of expanded clone.

v_call: TRBV5-1
clone_size: NA
j_call: TRBJ2-5
d_call: TRBD1
cdr3_nt: TGCGCCACCCACAGGGGCGAACCGGAAGAGACCCAGTACTTC
cdr3_aa: CATHRGEPEETQYF

v_call: TRBV7-3
clone_size: few
j_call: TRBJ2-1
d_call: TRBD2
cdr3_nt: TGTGCCAGCAGCTTAAATAGGCGGGGGGGCCTCAATGAGCAGTTCTTC
cdr3_aa: CASSLNRRGGLNEQFF

v_call: TRBV28
clone_size: NA
j_call: TRBJ2-2
d_call: TRBD1
cdr3_nt: TGTGCCAGCAAAGACAGGGTGGACGCCGGGGAGCTGTTTTTT
cdr3_aa: CASKDRVDAGELFF

v_call: TRBV5-1
clone_size: NA
j_call: TRBJ2-3
d_call: NA
cdr3_nt: TGCGCCAGCAGCTTGGACATTGCTAGCACAGATACGCAGTATTTT
cdr3_aa: CASSLDIASTDTQYF

v_call: TRBV12-3/TRBV12-4
clone_size: NA
j_call: TRBJ1-5
d_call: NA
cdr3_nt: TGTGCCAGCCAGGCTAGCAATCAGCCCCAGCATTTT
cdr3_aa: CASQASNQPQHF

v_call: TRBV25-1
clone_size: NA
j_call: TRBJ1-1
d_call: NA
cdr3_nt: TGTGCCAGCAGGAGCCGGGAGGGACCGATGAACACTGAAGCTTTCTTT
cdr3_aa: CASRSREGPMNTEAFF

v_call: TRBV3-1/TRBV3-2
clone_size: NA
j_call: TRBJ2-7
d_call: NA
cdr3_nt: TGTGCCAGCAGCCACCCAGGGGAGCAGTACTTC
cdr3_aa: CASSHPGEQYF

v_call: TRBV5-4
clone_size: NA
j_call: TRBJ1-2
d_call: TRBD1
cdr3_nt: TGTGCCAGCAGGGGACAGGCAAACTATGGCTACACCTTC
cdr3_aa: CASRGQANYGYTF

v_call: TRBV28
clone_size: NA
j_call: TRBJ2-7
d_call: TRBD2
cdr3_nt: TGTGCCACCAGTTCGGCCGGACTAGCGGGGGGGGAATCTACCTACGAGCAGTACTTC
cdr3_aa: CATSSAGLAGGESTYEQYF

v_call: TRBV19
clone_size: NA
j_call: TRBJ2-2
d_call: NA
cdr3_nt: TGTGCCAGTAGTATAGATCGGGGGAGCCGTTCGAACACCGGGGAGCTGTTTTTT
cdr3_aa: CASSIDRGSRSNTGELFF

v_call: TRBV23-1
clone_size: NA
j_call: TRBJ1-5
d_call: NA
cdr3_nt: TGCGCCAGCACCGACAAGGAGGCAGATAGCAATCAGCCCCAGCATTTT
cdr3_aa: CASTDKEADSNQPQHF

v_call: TRBV2
clone_size: NA
j_call: TRBJ2-7
d_call: TRBD1
cdr3_nt: TGTGCCAGCAGGCCGGGACAGACCTACGAGCAGTACTTC
cdr3_aa: CASRPGQTYEQYF

v_call: TRBV5-1
clone_size: NA
j_call: TRBJ1-2
d_call: NA
cdr3_nt: TGCGCCAGCAGCTTTGACGGGACAAGCTATGGCTACACCTTC
cdr3_aa: CASSFDGTSYGYTF

v_call: TRBV3-1/TRBV3-2
clone_size: NA
j_call: TRBJ1-4
d_call: TRBD1
cdr3_nt: TGTGCCAGCAGCGATCACAGGGGCGGACGGGAAAAACTGTTTTTT
cdr3_aa: CASSDHRGGREKLFF

v_call: TRBV29-1
clone_size: NA
j_call: TRBJ1-4
d_call: TRBD1
cdr3_nt: TGCAGCGCCGGGACAGACGCAACTAATGAAAAACTGTTTTTT
cdr3_aa: CSAGTDATNEKLFF

v_call: TRBV5-6
clone_size: NA
j_call: TRBJ2-7
d_call: TRBD1
cdr3_nt: TGTGCCAGCAGCTTCCGGGACAGGTCCGAGCAGTACTTC
cdr3_aa: CASSFRDRSEQYF

v_call: TRBV2
clone_size: NA
j_call: TRBJ2-7
d_call: NA
cdr3_nt: TGTGCCAGCAGTGATCTCGGGGACTACGAGCAGTACTTC
cdr3_aa: CASSDLGDYEQYF

v_call: TRBV7-3
clone_size: NA
j_call: TRBJ1-6
d_call: NA
cdr3_nt: TGTGCCAGCAGCTTATCCCCAGGACATGATTCACCCCTCCACTTT
cdr3_aa: CASSLSPGHDSPLHF

v_call: TRBV5-1
clone_size: NA
j_call: TRBJ2-7
d_call: TRBD1
cdr3_nt: TGCGCCAGCGCAGGGGGCTCCTACGAGCAGTACTTC
cdr3_aa: CASAGGSYEQYF

v_call: TRBV5-1
clone_size: NA
j_call: TRBJ1-5
d_call: TRBD1
cdr3_nt: TGCGCCAGCAGCCCGACAGGGGATAGCAATCAGCCCCAGCATTTT
cdr3_aa: CASSPTGDSNQPQHF

v_call: TRBV2
clone_size: NA
j_call: TRBJ1-1
d_call: NA
cdr3_nt: TGTGCCAGCAGTAGTTTTAGTCCTTCTAACTCTGAAGCTTTCTTT
cdr3_aa: CASSSFSPSNSEAFF

v_call: TRBV5-5
clone_size: few
j_call: TRBJ2-1
d_call: TRBD1
cdr3_nt: TGTGCCAGCAGCTTGACCCGTTTATCTGGGACAGGGAACAATGAGCAGTTCTTC
cdr3_aa: CASSLTRLSGTGNNEQFF

v_call: TRBV7-9
clone_size: NA
j_call: TRBJ2-7
d_call: TRBD1
cdr3_nt: TGTGCCAGCAGCCCGGACTGGACAGGGGCAAAGCAGTACTTC
cdr3_aa: CASSPDWTGAKQYF

v_call: TRBV18
clone_size: NA
j_call: TRBJ1-1
d_call: TRBD1
cdr3_nt: TGTGCCAGCTCACCAACGACAGGGGGCGCGTTCACTGAAGCTTTCTTT
cdr3_aa: CASSPTTGGAFTEAFF

v_call: TRBV3-1/TRBV3-2
clone_size: NA
j_call: TRBJ1-5
d_call: TRBD1
cdr3_nt: TGTGCCAGCCGGGGGACAGGTCAACATCAGCCCCAGCATTTT
cdr3_aa: CASRGTGQHQPQHF

v_call: TRBV7-2
clone_size: NA
j_call: TRBJ2-5
d_call: NA
cdr3_nt: TGTGCCAGCAGCTTTGACGGGGGATACCTACAAGAGACCCAGTACTTC
cdr3_aa: CASSFDGGYLQETQYF

v_call: TRBV6-5
clone_size: NA
j_call: TRBJ1-5
d_call: NA
cdr3_nt: TGTGCCAGCAGTTTCTTGACTGATATCAATCAGCCCCAGCATTTT
cdr3_aa: CASSFLTDINQPQHF

v_call: TRBV30
clone_size: NA
j_call: TRBJ1-2
d_call: TRBD1
cdr3_nt: TGTGCCTGGAGTGGGGACAGGGGAAACGGCTACACCTTC
cdr3_aa: CAWSGDRGNGYTF

v_call: TRBV5-1
clone_size: few
j_call: TRBJ2-1
d_call: TRBD2
cdr3_nt: TGCGCCAGCAGCTTGCTAGCGGGGGGTTACAATGAGCAGTTCTTC
cdr3_aa: CASSLLAGGYNEQFF

v_call: TRBV7-3
clone_size: NA
j_call: TRBJ1-2
d_call: NA
cdr3_nt: TGTGCCAGCAGCTTAACGAGGGACAAGGATGGCTACACCTTC
cdr3_aa: CASSLTRDKDGYTF

v_call: TRBV30
clone_size: NA
j_call: TRBJ1-6
d_call: TRBD1
cdr3_nt: TGTGCCTGGAGACCTCCGGACAGGGGTAATTCACCCCTCCACTTT
cdr3_aa: CAWRPPDRGNSPLHF

v_call: TRBV7-3
clone_size: once
j_call: TRBJ2-6
d_call: TRBD1
cdr3_nt: TGTGCCAGCAGCTTAGCCGACAGGGCTGGGGCCAACGTCCTGACTTTC
cdr3_aa: CASSLADRAGANVLTF

v_call: TRBV12-3/TRBV12-4
clone_size: few
j_call: TRBJ1-5
d_call: NA
cdr3_nt: TGTGCCAGCAGCGGGGGGCAATGGGGGCCCCAGCATTTT
cdr3_aa: CASSGGQWGPQHF

v_call: TRBV2
clone_size: NA
j_call: TRBJ1-3
d_call: NA
cdr3_nt: TGTGCCAGCAGTGAGCCCGGACAGACGGACACCATATATTTT
cdr3_aa: CASSEPGQTDTIYF

v_call: TRBV5-1
clone_size: NA
j_call: TRBJ2-1
d_call: NA
cdr3_nt: TGCGCCAGCAGCTCGCTAGGGGATGAGCAGTTCTTC
cdr3_aa: CASSSLGDEQFF

v_call: TRBV6-5
clone_size: NA
j_call: TRBJ1-5
d_call: TRBD1
cdr3_nt: TGTGCCAGCAGTTCGAAAGACAGGGGCCTCAATCAGCCCCAGCATTTT
cdr3_aa: CASSSKDRGLNQPQHF

v_call: TRBV6-1
clone_size: NA
j_call: TRBJ1-1
d_call: NA
cdr3_nt: TGTGCCAGCAGTAAATCGGACAGAAGGAACACTGAAGCTTTCTTT
cdr3_aa: CASSKSDRRNTEAFF

v_call: TRBV18
clone_size: NA
j_call: TRBJ1-5
d_call: NA
cdr3_nt: TGTGCCAGCTCACTCACGCCCGAGAATCAGCCCCAGCATTTT
cdr3_aa: CASSLTPENQPQHF

v_call: TRBV4-1
clone_size: few
j_call: TRBJ2-1
d_call: NA
cdr3_nt: TGCGCCAGCAGCCAAGGGACAACGGTCTACAATGAGCAGTTCTTC
cdr3_aa: CASSQGTTVYNEQFF

v_call: TRBV3-1/TRBV3-2
clone_size: NA
j_call: TRBJ2-2
d_call: TRBD2
cdr3_nt: TGTGCCAGCAGCCCCTCGGGACATGGGCGGGGGGCCGAACCTTTCACCGGGGAGCTGTTTTTT
cdr3_aa: CASSPSGHGRGAEPFTGELFF

v_call: TRBV5-1
clone_size: few
j_call: TRBJ1-6
d_call: NA
cdr3_nt: TGCGCCAGCAGCCCTGGCAGGGTGAGCTCCTATAATTCACCCCTCCACTTT
cdr3_aa: CASSPGRVSSYNSPLHF

v_call: TRBV5-1
clone_size: NA
j_call: TRBJ2-2
d_call: NA
cdr3_nt: TGCGCCAGCAGCTTGGAGGGGGTTGTGAACACCGGGGAGCTGTTTTTT
cdr3_aa: CASSLEGVVNTGELFF

v_call: TRBV5-5
clone_size: once
j_call: TRBJ1-2
d_call: NA
cdr3_nt: TGTGCCAGCAGCCCGACTCCCGGGAGCGTGTATGGCTACACCTTC
cdr3_aa: CASSPTPGSVYGYTF

v_call: TRBV9
clone_size: NA
j_call: TRBJ1-1
d_call: TRBD1
cdr3_nt: TGTGCCAGCAGCGTAGACCCCGACAGGGGAGACACTGAAGCTTTCTTT
cdr3_aa: CASSVDPDRGDTEAFF

v_call: TRBV5-6
clone_size: NA
j_call: TRBJ1-1
d_call: TRBD1
cdr3_nt: TGTGCCAGCACCCTAAGGGGGCGGTTCACTGAAGCTTTCTTT
cdr3_aa: CASTLRGRFTEAFF

v_call: TRBV5-6
clone_size: once
j_call: TRBJ1-2
d_call: TRBD1
cdr3_nt: TGTGCCAGCAGCATGGGACAGCTTGGCGGCTACACCTTC
cdr3_aa: CASSMGQLGGYTF

v_call: TRBV6-4
clone_size: NA
j_call: TRBJ1-1
d_call: TRBD1
cdr3_nt: TGTGCCAGCAGATTAGGACAGGGGACTGAAGCTTTCTTT
cdr3_aa: CASRLGQGTEAFF

v_call: TRBV19
clone_size: NA
j_call: TRBJ2-2
d_call: NA
cdr3_nt: TGTGCCAGTAGGAAGGGGCATGGCGGGGAGCTGTTTTTT
cdr3_aa: CASRKGHGGELFF

v_call: TRBV28
clone_size: NA
j_call: TRBJ1-3
d_call: TRBD1
cdr3_nt: TGTGCCAGCCTCCCAAACAGGGGGCGAGGAAACACCATATATTTT
cdr3_aa: CASLPNRGRGNTIYF

v_call: TRBV28
clone_size: NA
j_call: TRBJ1-2
d_call: TRBD1
cdr3_nt: TGTGCCAGCAACAGGGGGCACCTCTATGGCTACACCTTC
cdr3_aa: CASNRGHLYGYTF

v_call: TRBV27
clone_size: NA
j_call: TRBJ1-2
d_call: TRBD1
cdr3_nt: TGTGCCAGCAGTGCAGGGGGGGGCTACACCTTC
cdr3_aa: CASSAGGGYTF

v_call: TRBV7-8
clone_size: NA
j_call: TRBJ1-3
d_call: NA
cdr3_nt: TGTGCCAGCAGCTTAAGTGGGGAGAACACCATATATTTT
cdr3_aa: CASSLSGENTIYF

v_call: TRBV5-6
clone_size: NA
j_call: TRBJ2-1
d_call: TRBD2
cdr3_nt: TGTGCCAGCAGCCGGGGGGGGACGAATGAGCAGTTCTTC
cdr3_aa: CASSRGGTNEQFF